This TCR beta chain derives from a study of T cell repertoires in cytomegalovirus infection. About the study: An indication of both CMV infection and matching HLA type came from public TCR beta signatures.

TCRdb recomputed calls from the reads with MiXCR, one row per CDR3 protein. The sample shows approximately 220,000 distinct CDR3 sequences, around 35% of them seen only once. About this clonotype itself: Its target is not known.

The CDR3 loop spans 16 amino acids. The ends lost 3 bases at V and 4 bases at J; junction bases unmatched: 9. This receptor was taken from a human donor in good health (CMV status not recorded). Some clones in this sample may be carry-over from other donors' samples. The chain couples TRBV12-3 or TRBV12-4 to TRBJ2-1; 7 nucleotides agree with TRBD2. The sequencing here drew on CD8+ T cells from cultured PBMCs, taken from culture after CMV antigen stimulation. The CDR3 region has the DNA TGTGCCAGCAGTTTCATAGAGCGGGGTCCGTACAATGAGCAGTTCTTC. Its translation is CASSFIERGPYNEQFF.